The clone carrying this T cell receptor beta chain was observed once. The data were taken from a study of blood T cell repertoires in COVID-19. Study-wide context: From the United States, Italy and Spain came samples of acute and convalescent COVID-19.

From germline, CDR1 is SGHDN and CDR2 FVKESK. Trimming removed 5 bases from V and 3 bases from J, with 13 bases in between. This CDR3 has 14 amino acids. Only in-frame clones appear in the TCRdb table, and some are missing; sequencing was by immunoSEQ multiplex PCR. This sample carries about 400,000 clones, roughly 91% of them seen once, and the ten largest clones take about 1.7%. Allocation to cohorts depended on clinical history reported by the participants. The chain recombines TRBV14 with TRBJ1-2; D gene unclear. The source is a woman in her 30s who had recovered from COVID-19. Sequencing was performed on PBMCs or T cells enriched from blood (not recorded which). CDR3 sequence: CASSAETEYYGYTF. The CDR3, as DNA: TGTGCCAGCAGCGCCGAAACTGAATACTATGGCTACACCTTC.